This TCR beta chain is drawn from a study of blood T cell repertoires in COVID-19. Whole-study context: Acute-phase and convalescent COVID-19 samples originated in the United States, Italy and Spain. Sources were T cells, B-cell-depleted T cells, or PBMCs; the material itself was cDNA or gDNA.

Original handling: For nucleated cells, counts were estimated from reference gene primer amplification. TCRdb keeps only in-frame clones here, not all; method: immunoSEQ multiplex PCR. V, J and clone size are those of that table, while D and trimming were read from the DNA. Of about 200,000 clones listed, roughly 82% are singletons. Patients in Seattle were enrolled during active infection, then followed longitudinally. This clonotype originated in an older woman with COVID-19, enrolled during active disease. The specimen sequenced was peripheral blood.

The CDR3 protein is CASRDRNNSPLHF. As DNA, the CDR3 is TGTGCCAGCAGGGACAGGAATAATTCACCCCTCCACTTT. The V gene is TRBV27, the J gene TRBJ1-6; TRBD1 matches 7 bases. CDR1 MNHEY and CDR2 SMNVEV come from the germline V gene (reference sequence). J was trimmed by 5 bases and V by 6 bases; bases with no gene match: 1. The CDR3 has 13 residues.